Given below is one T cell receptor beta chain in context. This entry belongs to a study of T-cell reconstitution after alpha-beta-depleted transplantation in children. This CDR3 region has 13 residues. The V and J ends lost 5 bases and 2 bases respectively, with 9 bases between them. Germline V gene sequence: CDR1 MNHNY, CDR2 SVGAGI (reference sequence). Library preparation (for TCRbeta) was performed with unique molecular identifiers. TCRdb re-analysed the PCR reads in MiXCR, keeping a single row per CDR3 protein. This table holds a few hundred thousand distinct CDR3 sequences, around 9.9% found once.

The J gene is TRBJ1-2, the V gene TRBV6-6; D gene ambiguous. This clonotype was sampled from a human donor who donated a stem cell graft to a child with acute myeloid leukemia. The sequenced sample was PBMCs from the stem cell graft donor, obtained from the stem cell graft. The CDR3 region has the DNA TGTGCCAGCAGTCCCGACTGGAACTATGGCTACACCTTC. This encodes CASSPDWNYGYTF.